These 17 T cell receptor beta chains came from one sample sequenced in a study of cytomegalovirus exposure and HLA in healthy donors. Researchers ran the PCR with 60 Vbeta and 13 Jbeta primers. Clones were sequenced by immunoSEQ multiplex PCR, and TCRdb holds only the in-frame ones, with some missing. The sample has about 140,000 clones, more than 60% seen once. The sample consisted of PBMCs. The receptors shown here come from an older woman in good health and CMV-seronegative.

The chain uses TRBV5-1 and TRBJ2-2; 16 bases are a match to TRBD2. The CDR3 extends over 16 amino acids. With V trimmed by 4 bases and J by 7 bases, 4 bases remained unmatched. Looked up from germline, CDR1 is SGHRS and CDR2 is YFSETQ. The CDR3 region has the DNA TGCGCCAGCAGCCCGGGACTAGCGGGGGGGCTCGGGGAGCTGTTTTTT. This codes for CASSPGLAGGLGELFF.

V usage is TRBV21-1 and J usage is TRBJ2-7; the D call TRBD1 from the table was never checked on the DNA. TRBV21-1 has pseudogene status. The CDR3 covers 14 residues. The CDR3 loop is CASSKGADRYEQYF. For the CDR3, the DNA is TGTGCCAGCAGCAAAGGGGCTGACCGATACGAGCAGTACTTC.

This clone has more than one count but fewer than ten. The rearrangement joins TRBV14 to TRBJ1-4; TRBD1 agrees at 7 bases. The germline V gene encodes CDR1 SGHDN and CDR2 FVKESK. V shed 3 bases, J shed 5 bases, and the junction held 9 bases outside the gene matches. This CDR3 has 16 amino acids. In DNA form, the CDR3 reads TGTGCCAGCAGCCAGAAGTTGGGACAGACGAATGAAAAACTGTTTTTT. It is translated as CASSQKLGQTNEKLFF.

The chain links TRBV29-1 to TRBJ2-5; TRBD1 matches at 7 bases. This CDR3 comprises 14 residues. After removal of 5 bases from V and 2 bases from J, the junction contained 8 bases not matched to a gene. CDR1 and CDR2 from the germline V gene are SQVTM and ANQGSEA. The CDR3: CSVSSPGQQETQYF. CDR3 DNA sequence: TGCAGCGTTTCTTCCCCGGGACAGCAAGAGACCCAGTACTTC.

V is TRBV7-2 and J is TRBJ1-4; D is unresolved. The CDR3 spans 16 residues. Looked up from germline, CDR1 is SGHTA and CDR2 is FQGNSA. The germline V and J ends were trimmed by 4 bases and 4 bases, with 16 bases remaining between them. The CDR3 protein is CASSSPQGRDNEKLFF. In DNA, the CDR3 is TGTGCCAGCAGCTCGCCACAAGGGAGGGATAATGAAAAACTGTTTTTT.

CDR3 sequence reads: CASSSFALAGGPLNEQFF. In nucleotides, the CDR3 is TGCGCCAGCAGCTCATTTGCATTAGCGGGAGGGCCTTTGAATGAGCAGTTCTTC. V usage is TRBV5-1 and J usage is TRBJ2-1; TRBD2 agrees at 11 bases. Germline trimming cut 3 bases from V and 7 bases from J; bases unmatched to any gene: 15. This CDR3 has 18 amino acids. The germline CDR1 and CDR2 sequences are SGHRS and YFSETQ.

The table lists this clone with a few counts. CDR3 DNA: TGTGCCAGCAACGAACAGGGAAGGGGAGAGACCCAGTACTTC. It translates to CASNEQGRGETQYF. The chain couples TRBV5-6 to TRBJ2-5; weak D call: TRBD1 (6 bases). Germline lookup yields CDR1 SGHDT and CDR2 YYEEEE. The CDR3 runs to 14 residues. V lost 6 bases and J 4 bases, leaving 16 bases between the germline ends.

The V and J genes are TRBV5-4 and TRBJ2-3; TRBD2 is a possible D gene (5 bases). Trimming shortened V by 4 bases and J by 0 bases, and 18 bases separated the two germline ends. Germline CDR1 and CDR2: SGHNT and YYREEE (reference sequence). This CDR3 region has 17 residues. In nucleotides, the CDR3 is TGTGCCAGCAGCCCCAGAGCCGGACTGAGGAGCACAGATACGCAGTATTTT. Protein: CASSPRAGLRSTDTQYF.

The chain couples TRBV27 to TRBJ2-7; 9 bases agree with TRBD1. V lost 6 bases, J lost 5 bases, and 5 bases stayed unmatched. The germline gives CDR1 MNHEY, CDR2 SMNVEV (reference sequence). This CDR3 is built from 13 residues. CDR3 DNA sequence: TGTGCCAGCAGCCACAGGGGGCTTGACGAGCAGTACTTC. Encoded protein: CASSHRGLDEQYF.

This clone is a singleton in its sample. This chain uses TRBV2 with TRBJ1-6; TRBD1 agrees at 9 bases. CDR1 and CDR2 (germline): SNHLY, FYNNEI. This CDR3 region has 13 residues. V dropped 10 bases and J dropped 9; count of bases not matched to a gene: 7. Here the CDR3 reads CATSRDRVSPLHF. The CDR3 bases are TGTGCCACCTCCCGGGACAGGGTTTCACCCCTCCACTTT. Drawing the rest from reference TRBV2 and TRBJ1-6, the complete variable domain is EPEVTQTPSHQVTQMGQEVILRCVPISNHLYFYWYRQILGQKVEFLVSFYNNEISEKSEIFDDQFSVERPDGSNFTLKIRSTKLEDSAMYFCATSRDRVSPLHFGNGTRLTVT.

The V gene is TRBV7-8, the J gene TRBJ2-3; 10 bases are shared with TRBD2. Germline lookup yields CDR1 SGHVS and CDR2 FQNEAQ. Unmatched junction bases numbered 6, after V lost 4 bases and J lost 2 bases. The CDR3 has 16 residues. DNA for the CDR3: TGTGCCAGCAGCTCTCTAGCGGGGGTGCTCACAGATACGCAGTATTTT. Protein product: CASSSLAGVLTDTQYF.

The rearrangement joins TRBV5-6 to TRBJ2-5; 8 nucleotides agree with TRBD1. The J segment lost 5 bases and the V segment lost 0 bases, leaving 3 bases of the junction unmatched. This CDR3 has 14 residues. Looked up from germline, CDR1 is SGHDT and CDR2 is YYEEEE. The chain's CDR3 is CASSLGQGFETQYF. The CDR3 nucleotides read TGTGCCAGCAGCTTGGGACAGGGGTTTGAGACCCAGTACTTC.

The V call is TRBV7-9, the J call TRBJ1-1; D perhaps matches TRBD1 (6 bases). Germline-derived CDR1 and CDR2 are SEHNR and FQNEAQ (reference sequence). V was shortened by 8 bases and J by 11 bases, with 21 bases between the two germline ends. This CDR3 contains 13 residues. CDR3 in DNA: TGTGCCAGCCACAGCGGGGGCGAAGTGCGGGCTTTCTTT. Amino acids: CASHSGGEVRAFF.

This clone was seen a few times. This chain links TRBV15 with TRBJ1-2; unclear D gene. CDR1 is LNHNV, CDR2 YYDKDF, per germline (reference sequence). V was cut by 3 bases and J by 6 bases, with 11 bases left in between. The CDR3 is made up of 13 amino acids. In DNA, the CDR3 is TGTGCCACCAGCAGTAGGTGGCGGGATGGCTACACCTTC. This encodes CATSSRWRDGYTF.

This clone came up a few times. The gene calls are TRBV14 and TRBJ1-2; TRBD1 might be the D (5 bases). Trimming removed 1 base from V and 3 bases from J, with 12 bases in between. CDR1 and CDR2 from the germline V gene are SGHDN and FVKESK. This CDR3 spans 15 amino acids. The CDR3 bases are TGTGCCAGCAGCCAAGGCCCCAGGGTCGACTATGGCTACACCTTC. It encodes CASSQGPRVDYGYTF. The full variable domain, with the rest looked up from reference TRBV14 and TRBJ1-2, is EAGVTQFPSHSVIEKGQTVTLRCDPISGHDNLYWYRRVMGKEIKFLLHFVKESKQDESGMPNNRFLAERTGGTYSTLKVQPAELEDSGVYFCASSQGPRVDYGYTFGSGTRLTVV.

The chain couples TRBV7-2 to TRBJ2-5; D perhaps matches TRBD2 (6 bases). There are 14 residues in the CDR3. V gave up 1 base and J gave up 5 bases, with 11 bases separating them. Germline V gene data show CDR1 as SGHTA and CDR2 as FQGNSA. The chain's CDR3 is CASSLVSSVETQYF. The CDR3 DNA is TGTGCCAGCAGCTTAGTATCTAGCGTCGAGACCCAGTACTTC. Complete variable domain (other parts from reference TRBV7-2 and TRBJ2-5): GAGVSQSPSNKVTEKGKDVELRCDPISGHTALYWYRQSLGQGLEFLIYFQGNSAPDKSGLPSDRFSAERTGGSVSTLTIQRTQQEDSAVYLCASSLVSSVETQYFGPGTRLLVL.

V and J are TRBV19 and TRBJ1-3; D ambiguous. Trimming left V 5 bases short and J 7 bases short, with 12 bases between. There are 13 residues in the CDR3. Germline V gene data show CDR1 as LNHDA and CDR2 as SQIVND (reference sequence). The CDR3 sequence: CASSLVPGNTIYF. The CDR3 DNA follows: TGTGCCAGTAGTTTGGTGCCGGGGAACACCATATATTTT.